A selection of T cell receptor beta chains follows, all from one sample in a study of control samples from healthy donors and cancer patients. The repertoire was sequenced with immunoSEQ multiplex PCR; TCRdb's copy has only in-frame clones and lacks some. The sample holds roughly 30,000 clones, 70% to 85% seen once. Sequencing was carried out using PBMCs. These receptors came from a man aged 55 to 70 with head and neck cancer. Each CDR3 is given with its conserved first and last residue. Each record gives: clone size, V gene, J gene, CDR3 protein. Clone size is shown for a subset of rows, as once, few, many or a class of expanded clone.

NA	TRBV7-2	TRBJ1-1	CASSLTSGRTEAFF
NA	TRBV7-2	TRBJ1-1	CASSSRTGGLNTEAFF
NA	TRBV29-1	TRBJ2-1	CRGIGGGRGRGEQFF
NA	TRBV7-2	TRBJ2-5	CASSLGGTQETQYF
NA	TRBV5-1	TRBJ1-1	CASSGMTGTTEAFF
medium-sized	TRBV6-2/TRBV6-3	TRBJ2-6	CASSYQGAGANVLTF
NA	TRBV7-6	TRBJ2-1	CASSFLSSGRARNEQFF
NA	TRBV4-1	TRBJ1-1	CASSQARVGTEAFF
NA	TRBV28	TRBJ1-3	CASSPGLLSSGNTIYF
NA	TRBV19	TRBJ2-1	CASSAQGEPEQFF
NA	TRBV11-2	TRBJ2-3	CASSLVGGPDTQYF
NA	TRBV4-2	TRBJ1-2	CASSPGVGTENYGYTF
NA	TRBV3-1/TRBV3-2	TRBJ1-5	CASSQALNQPQHF
NA	TRBV11-2	TRBJ2-7	CASSPHQWYEQYF
NA	TRBV2	TRBJ2-4	CASSPVNIQYF
NA	TRBV19	TRBJ2-1	CASSTRTRGTGGVNEQFF
NA	TRBV7-9	TRBJ2-4	CASSATSGFKNIQYF
NA	TRBV11-2	TRBJ2-7	CASSPWDSYEQYF
NA	TRBV2	TRBJ2-7	CASSGQGEQYF
NA	TRBV16	TRBJ2-5	CASSQSWERTQYF
NA	TRBV27	TRBJ2-2	CASSSLWGQNTGELFF
NA	TRBV3-1/TRBV3-2	TRBJ1-3	CASSQGAGSGNTIYF
NA	TRBV7-2	TRBJ2-7	CASSLERAYEQYF
NA	TRBV6-5	TRBJ1-6	CAISQLTSNSPLHF
NA	TRBV6-1	TRBJ2-7	CASSEGQGTYTYEQYF
NA	TRBV11-2	TRBJ1-5	CASSYGTGNQPQHF
NA	TRBV19	TRBJ1-1	CASTEQGAFTEAFF
NA	TRBV7-2	TRBJ1-2	CASSAGTGGAHGYTF
NA	TRBV30	TRBJ1-4	CAWSLTGLNEKLFF
once	TRBV28	TRBJ1-1	CASRPQMGTGAGNTEAFF
NA	TRBV3-1/TRBV3-2	TRBJ2-1	CASSSPGGRGEQFF
NA	TRBV7-9	TRBJ1-2	CASSLSGGDGYTF
NA	TRBV28	TRBJ1-5	CASRSGTTRQPQHF
NA	TRBV19	TRBJ1-5	CASSRPILGDQPQHF
NA	TRBV2	TRBJ2-6	CASRAHTGGRGANVLTF
NA	TRBV7-2	TRBJ1-2	CASSSPGHLYGYTF
NA	TRBV19	TRBJ1-5	CASSIRDRSNQPQHF
few	TRBV28	TRBJ2-3	CASSPDSPDTQYF
NA	TRBV6-5	TRBJ2-7	CASSSTGAVSSYEQYF
NA	TRBV5-1	TRBJ2-7	CASSSNHGVDEQYF
NA	TRBV5-1	TRBJ2-1	CASSLAPGLAYNEQFF